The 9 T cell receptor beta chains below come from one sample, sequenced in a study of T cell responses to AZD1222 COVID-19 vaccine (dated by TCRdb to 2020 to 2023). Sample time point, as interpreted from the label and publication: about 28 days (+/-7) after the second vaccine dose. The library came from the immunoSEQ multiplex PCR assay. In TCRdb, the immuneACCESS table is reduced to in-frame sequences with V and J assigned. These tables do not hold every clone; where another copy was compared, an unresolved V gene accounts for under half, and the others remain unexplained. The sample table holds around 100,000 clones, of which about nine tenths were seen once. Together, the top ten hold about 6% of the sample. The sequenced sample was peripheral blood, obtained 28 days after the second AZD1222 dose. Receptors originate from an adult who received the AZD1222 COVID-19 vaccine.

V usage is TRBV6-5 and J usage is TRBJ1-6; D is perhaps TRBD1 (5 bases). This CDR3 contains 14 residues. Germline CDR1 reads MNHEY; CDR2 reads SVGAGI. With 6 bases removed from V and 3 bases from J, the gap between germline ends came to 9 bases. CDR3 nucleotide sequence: TGTGCCAGCAGACAGGAAAACTATAATTCACCCCTCCACTTT. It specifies CASRQENYNSPLHF.

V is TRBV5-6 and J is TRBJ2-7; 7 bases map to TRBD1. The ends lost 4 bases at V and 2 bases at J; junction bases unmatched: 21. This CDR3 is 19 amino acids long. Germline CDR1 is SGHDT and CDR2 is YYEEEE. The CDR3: CASSVDSRTTGRYAYEQYF. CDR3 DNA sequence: TGTGCCAGCAGCGTCGATTCCCGGACGACAGGGCGCTATGCCTACGAGCAGTACTTC.

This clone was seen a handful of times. The CDR3 sequence: CSAEETETQYF. The CDR3 nucleotides are TGCAGTGCCGAGGAAACAGAGACCCAGTACTTC. The V gene is TRBV20-1, the J gene TRBJ2-5; D is unclear. CDR1 is DFQATT, CDR2 SNEGSKA, per germline (reference sequence). The CDR3 has 11 amino acids. The V gene lost 6 bases and the J gene lost 4 bases, with 9 bases spanning the gap.

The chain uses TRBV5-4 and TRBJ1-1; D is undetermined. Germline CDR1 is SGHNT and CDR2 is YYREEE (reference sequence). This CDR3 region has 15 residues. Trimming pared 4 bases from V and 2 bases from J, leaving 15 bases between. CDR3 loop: CASSLREGINTEAFF. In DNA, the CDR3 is TGTGCCAGCAGCCTACGAGAGGGAATAAACACTGAAGCTTTCTTT.

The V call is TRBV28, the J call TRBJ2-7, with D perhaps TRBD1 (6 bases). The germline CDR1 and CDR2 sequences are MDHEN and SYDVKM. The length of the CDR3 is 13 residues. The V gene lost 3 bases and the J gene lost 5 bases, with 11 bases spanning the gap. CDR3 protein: CASSLAPGDEQYF. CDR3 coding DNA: TGTGCCAGCAGTTTGGCCCCAGGGGACGAGCAGTACTTC.

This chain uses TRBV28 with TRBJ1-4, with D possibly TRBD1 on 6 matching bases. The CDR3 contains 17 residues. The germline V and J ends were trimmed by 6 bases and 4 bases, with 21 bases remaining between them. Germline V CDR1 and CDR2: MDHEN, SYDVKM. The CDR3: CASSSIRARQDNEKLFF. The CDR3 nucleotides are TGTGCCAGCAGCTCCATAAGGGCCCGACAGGATAATGAAAAACTGTTTTTT.

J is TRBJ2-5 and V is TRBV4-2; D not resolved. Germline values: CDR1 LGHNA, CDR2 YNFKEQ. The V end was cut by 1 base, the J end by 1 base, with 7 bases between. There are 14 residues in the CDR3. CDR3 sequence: CASSQGEFQETQYF. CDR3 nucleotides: TGTGCCAGCAGCCAAGGGGAATTCCAAGAGACCCAGTACTTC.

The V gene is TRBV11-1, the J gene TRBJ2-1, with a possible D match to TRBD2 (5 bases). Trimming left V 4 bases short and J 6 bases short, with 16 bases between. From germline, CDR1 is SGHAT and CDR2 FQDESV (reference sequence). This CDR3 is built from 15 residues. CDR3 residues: CASSWLASLFNEQFF. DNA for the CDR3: TGTGCCAGCAGCTGGCTAGCATCCCTTTTCAATGAGCAGTTCTTC.

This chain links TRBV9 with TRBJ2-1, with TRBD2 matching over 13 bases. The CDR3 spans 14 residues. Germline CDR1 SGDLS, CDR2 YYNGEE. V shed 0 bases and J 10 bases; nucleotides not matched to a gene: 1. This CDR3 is CASSVVTSGGEQFF. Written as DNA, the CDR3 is TGTGCCAGCAGCGTAGTGACTAGCGGGGGGGAGCAGTTCTTC.